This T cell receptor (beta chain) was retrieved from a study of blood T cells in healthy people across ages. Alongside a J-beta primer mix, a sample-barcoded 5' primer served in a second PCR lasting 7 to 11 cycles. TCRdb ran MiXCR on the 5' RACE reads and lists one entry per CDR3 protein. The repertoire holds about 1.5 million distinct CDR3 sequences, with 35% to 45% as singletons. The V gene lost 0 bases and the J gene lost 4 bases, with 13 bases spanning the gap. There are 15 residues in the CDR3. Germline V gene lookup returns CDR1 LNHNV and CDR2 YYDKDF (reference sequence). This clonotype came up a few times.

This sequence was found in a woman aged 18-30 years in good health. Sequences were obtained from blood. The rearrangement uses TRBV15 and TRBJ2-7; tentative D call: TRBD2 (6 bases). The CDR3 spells CATSRDPLAAYEQYF. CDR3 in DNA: TGTGCCACCAGCAGAGATCCACTAGCAGCTTACGAGCAGTACTTC.